Following are 21 T cell receptor beta chains from one sample sequenced in a study of technical replicates of blood from a few donors. Sequencing used immunoSEQ multiplex PCR; TCRdb keeps in-frame clones, though not all of them. The sample yields roughly 50,000 clones, 85% to 95% seen once. The source material was PBMCs. The source is a human donor in good health. Some clones in this sample may be carry-over from other donors' samples.

The chain uses TRBV7-9 and TRBJ1-6, with D hard to call. Trimming pared 0 bases from V and 6 bases from J, leaving 6 bases between. Per germline, CDR1 SEHNR and CDR2 FQNEAQ (reference sequence). The CDR3 extends over 14 amino acids. CDR3: CASSLALANSPLHF. The DNA of the CDR3 is TGTGCCAGCAGCTTAGCGTTGGCTAATTCACCCCTCCACTTT. The full variable domain, in which reference TRBV7-9 and TRBJ1-6 provide the parts outside the CDR3, is DTGVSQNPRHKITKRGQNVTFRCDPISEHNRLYWYRQTLGQGPEFLTYFQNEAQLEKSRLLSDRFSAERPKGSFSTLEIQRTEQGDSAMYLCASSLALANSPLHFGNGTRLTVT.

The rearrangement links TRBV10-3 to TRBJ1-2; 7 nucleotides align to TRBD1. V shed 10 bases and J 8 bases; nucleotides not matched to a gene: 10. The CDR3 totals 12 residues. Germline-derived CDR1 and CDR2 are ENHRY and SYGVKD. The CDR3 loop is CATRKGTDGYTF. Written as DNA, the CDR3 is TGTGCCACCCGAAAAGGGACAGACGGCTACACCTTC.

V is TRBV5-1 and J is TRBJ1-2; TRBD1 agrees at 7 bases. After removal of 3 bases from V and 3 bases from J, the junction contained 2 bases not matched to a gene. The CDR3 is 13 amino acids. Germline assignment: CDR1 SGHRS and CDR2 YFSETQ. The CDR3 region has the DNA TGCGCCAGCAGCTCCACAGGGGACTATGGCTACACCTTC. This translates into CASSSTGDYGYTF.

The rearrangement uses TRBV2 and TRBJ1-3, with 7 bases lining up with TRBD1. Trimming removed 5 bases from V and 3 bases from J; junction bases left unmatched: 1. Germline V gene lookup returns CDR1 SNHLY and CDR2 FYNNEI. The CDR3 runs to 13 residues. CDR3: CASSRDSGNTIYF. The DNA of the CDR3 is TGTGCCAGCAGTAGGGACAGTGGAAACACCATATATTTT. Looking up the rest from reference TRBV2 and TRBJ1-3 gives the full variable domain: EPEVTQTPSHQVTQMGQEVILRCVPISNHLYFYWYRQILGQKVEFLVSFYNNEISEKSEIFDDQFSVERPDGSNFTLKIRSTKLEDSAMYFCASSRDSGNTIYFGEGSWLTVV.

This chain uses TRBV4-2 with TRBJ2-3; 10 nucleotides align to TRBD2. Germline trimming cut 2 bases from V and 3 bases from J; bases unmatched to any gene: 5. Germline values: CDR1 LGHNA, CDR2 YNFKEQ. The CDR3 totals 16 residues. CDR3 in amino acids: CASSQTLAGGTDTQYF. Here the CDR3 DNA reads TGTGCCAGCAGCCAAACATTAGCGGGGGGAACAGATACGCAGTATTTT.

This chain links TRBV5-4 with TRBJ2-7; D gene unclear. Germline CDR1 is SGHNT and CDR2 is YYREEE (reference sequence). There are 11 residues in the CDR3. The V end lost 4 bases, the J end lost 6 bases, and 8 bases lay between the germline ends. In nucleotides, the CDR3 is TGTGCCAGCAGCCGAGCTAGCGAGCAGTACTTC. It yields the protein CASSRASEQYF.

The sample holds one count of this clone. The rearrangement links TRBV5-4 to TRBJ1-5; no reliable D call. V lost 3 bases and J lost 4, with 11 bases in between. CDR3 size: 14 residues. Germline CDR1 reads SGHNT; CDR2 reads YYREEE (reference sequence). The CDR3 spells CASSSDGLNQPQHF. In DNA, the CDR3 is TGTGCCAGCAGCTCCGATGGACTAAATCAGCCCCAGCATTTT. Together with reference TRBV5-4 and TRBJ1-5, the CDR3 gives the full variable domain: ETGVTQSPTHLIKTRGQQVTLRCSSQSGHNTVSWYQQALGQGPQFIFQYYREEENGRGNFPPRFSGLQFPNYSSELNVNALELDDSALYLCASSSDGLNQPQHFGDGTRLSIL.

The chain couples TRBV7-2 to TRBJ1-2, with 11 bases identical to TRBD1. V shed 6 bases and J 5 bases; nucleotides not matched to a gene: 5. Germline V lookup: CDR1 SGHTA, CDR2 FQGNSA. This CDR3 is 14 amino acids long. The CDR3 here is CASSWDRGKYGYTF. CDR3 nucleotides: TGTGCCAGCAGTTGGGACAGGGGGAAGTATGGCTACACCTTC.

The chain links TRBV2 to TRBJ2-5, with 9 bases matching TRBD1. The CDR3 length is 11 residues. Germline V gene data show CDR1 as SNHLY and CDR2 as FYNNEI. Trimming cost V 6 bases and J 10 bases; bases outside gene matches: 3. The CDR3 DNA is TGTGCCAGCAGGCGGACAGGGGACCAGTACTTC. Amino acid sequence: CASRRTGDQYF.

Turning to this clone: In the same sample, other DNA sequences code for this CDR3. The J gene is TRBJ2-7, the V gene TRBV5-1; TRBD2 might be the D (6 bases). The CDR3 is 14 residues long. CDR1 SGHRS and CDR2 YFSETQ come from the germline V gene. V was cut by 0 bases and J by 3 bases, with 10 bases left in between. CDR3 sequence reads: CASSLAGGYYEQYF. The CDR3 DNA reads as TGCGCCAGCAGCTTGGCCGGGGGTTACTACGAGCAGTACTTC.

The chain links TRBV7-2 to TRBJ1-5, with D tentatively TRBD1 (5 bases). The CDR3 totals 15 residues. Germline CDR1 is SGHTA and CDR2 is FQGNSA. Trimming removed 4 bases from V and 1 base from J, with 11 bases in between. This CDR3 reads CASSSRAGSNQPQHF. The CDR3 nucleotides are TGTGCCAGCAGCTCCCGGGCAGGGAGCAATCAGCCCCAGCATTTT.

CDR3 bases: TGTGCCAGCAGCAGATACGGACAGGGGGAATCACCCCTCCACTTT. It encodes CASSRYGQGESPLHF. The rearrangement links TRBV9 to TRBJ1-6; 10 nucleotides line up with TRBD1. Germline trimming cut 4 bases from V and 10 bases from J; bases unmatched to any gene: 8. The CDR3 length is 15 residues. CDR1 SGDLS and CDR2 YYNGEE come from the germline V gene.

This sequence joins TRBV5-1 and TRBJ1-2; D ambiguous. Trimming removed 0 bases from V and 7 bases from J, with 10 bases in between. The germline V gene encodes CDR1 SGHRS and CDR2 YFSETQ. The length of the CDR3 is 13 residues. The CDR3 bases are TGCGCCAGCAGCTTGGGAGGAAGCAGTGGCTACACCTTC. It encodes CASSLGGSSGYTF.

This clone was seen only a few times. The chain couples TRBV7-9 to TRBJ2-3; 7 nucleotides agree with TRBD1. With 5 bases clipped from V and 5 bases from J, the junction kept 10 bases outside the gene matches. There are 15 residues in the CDR3. Germline CDR1 and CDR2: SEHNR and FQNEAQ (reference sequence). The CDR3 nucleotides are TGTGCCAGCAGCCTCACAGGGGCCGGTAAAGATACGCAGTATTTT. Translating it yields CASSLTGAGKDTQYF.

The chain employs TRBV7-6 and TRBJ2-1; TRBD1 agrees at 8 bases. Unmatched junction bases numbered 8, after V lost 5 bases and J lost 8 bases. Germline CDR1 and CDR2: SGHVS and FNYEAQ. The CDR3 has 14 amino acids. CDR3 in amino acids: CASSPDRGQHEQFF. CDR3 nucleotides: TGTGCCAGCAGCCCTGACAGGGGCCAACATGAGCAGTTCTTC.

The rearrangement joins TRBV5-1 to TRBJ2-5, with 10 bases that match TRBD2. V was clipped by 0 bases and J by 2 bases; unmatched bases: 4. CDR1 and CDR2 (germline): SGHRS, YFSETQ. There are 16 residues in the CDR3. CDR3 sequence reads: CASSLVPAGGQETQYF. The DNA for the CDR3 is TGCGCCAGCAGCTTGGTTCCAGCGGGGGGGCAAGAGACCCAGTACTTC.

The rearrangement links TRBV6-6 to TRBJ2-7; possible D gene TRBD1, 5 bases. CDR1 and CDR2 (germline): MNHNY, SVGAGI (reference sequence). The CDR3 has 14 residues. The ends were cut back, 2 bases at V and 1 base at J, with 9 bases in the middle. The CDR3 loop reads CASSYLRTSYEQYF. The CDR3 bases are TGTGCCAGCAGTTACCTCAGGACATCCTACGAGCAGTACTTC.

This clone was counted between two and nine times. The chain links TRBV18 to TRBJ2-7; D not resolved. The germline CDR1 and CDR2 sequences are KGHSH and LQKENI. V was cut by 4 bases and J by 3 bases, with 7 bases left in between. The CDR3 totals 12 residues. The CDR3 protein is CASSRLDYEQYF. The CDR3 nucleotides are TGTGCCAGCTCACGGCTAGACTACGAGCAGTACTTC.

This clone was seen only once. The rearrangement links TRBV5-4 to TRBJ2-7; the match to TRBD1 covers 8 bases. The CDR3 length is 13 residues. Germline trimming cut 3 bases from V and 2 bases from J; bases unmatched to any gene: 1. The germline V gene has CDR1 SGHNT and CDR2 YYREEE (reference sequence). This CDR3 reads CASSSDRAYEQYF. The CDR3 bases are TGTGCCAGCAGCTCGGACAGGGCCTACGAGCAGTACTTC.

The chain has TRBV7-9 and TRBJ1-6; 7 bases match TRBD1. Germline CDR1 SEHNR, CDR2 FQNEAQ (reference sequence). CDR3 length: 17 residues. J lost 0 bases, V lost 7 bases, and 9 bases had no gene match. The CDR3 is CASTETGTVSYNSPLHF. The CDR3 nucleotides are TGTGCCAGCACCGAAACAGGGACAGTCTCCTATAATTCACCCCTCCACTTT.

The V and J genes are TRBV6-6 and TRBJ2-3; TRBD1 matches 10 bases. The CDR3 covers 15 residues. J was trimmed by 4 bases and V by 2 bases; bases with no gene match: 3. Germline loops: CDR1 MNHNY, CDR2 SVGAGI (reference sequence). In DNA form, the CDR3 reads TGTGCCAGCAGTTACGGGACAGGGGACGCAGATACGCAGTATTTT. Protein: CASSYGTGDADTQYF.